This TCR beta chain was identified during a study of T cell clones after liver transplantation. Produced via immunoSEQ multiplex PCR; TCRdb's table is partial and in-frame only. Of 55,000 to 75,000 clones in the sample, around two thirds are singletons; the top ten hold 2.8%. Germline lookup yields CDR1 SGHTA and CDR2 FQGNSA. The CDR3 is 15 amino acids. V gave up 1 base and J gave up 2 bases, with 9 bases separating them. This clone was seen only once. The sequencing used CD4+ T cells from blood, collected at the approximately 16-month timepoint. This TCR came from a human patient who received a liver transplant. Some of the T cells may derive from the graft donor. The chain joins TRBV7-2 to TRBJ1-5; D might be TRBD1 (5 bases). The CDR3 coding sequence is TGTGCCAGCAGCTTAGGGCCAGGGCGCAATCAGCCCCAGCATTTT. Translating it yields CASSLGPGRNQPQHF.